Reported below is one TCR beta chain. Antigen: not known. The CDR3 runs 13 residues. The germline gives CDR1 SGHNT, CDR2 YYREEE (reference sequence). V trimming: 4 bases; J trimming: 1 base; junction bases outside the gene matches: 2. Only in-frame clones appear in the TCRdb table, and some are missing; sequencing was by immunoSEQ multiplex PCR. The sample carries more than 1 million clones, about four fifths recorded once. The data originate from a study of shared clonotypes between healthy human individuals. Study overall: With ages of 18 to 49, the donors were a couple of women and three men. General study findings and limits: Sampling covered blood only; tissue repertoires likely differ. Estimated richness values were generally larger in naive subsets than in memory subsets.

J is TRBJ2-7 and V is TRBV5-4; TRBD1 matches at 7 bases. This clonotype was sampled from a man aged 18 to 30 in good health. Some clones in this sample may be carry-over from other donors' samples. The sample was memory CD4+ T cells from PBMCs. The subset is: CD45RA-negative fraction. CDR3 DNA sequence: TGTGCCAGCAGCCGGACAGGATCCTACGAGCAGTACTTC. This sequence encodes CASSRTGSYEQYF. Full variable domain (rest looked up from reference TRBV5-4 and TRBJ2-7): ETGVTQSPTHLIKTRGQQVTLRCSSQSGHNTVSWYQQALGQGPQFIFQYYREEENGRGNFPPRFSGLQFPNYSSELNVNALELDDSALYLCASSRTGSYEQYFGPGTRLTVT.